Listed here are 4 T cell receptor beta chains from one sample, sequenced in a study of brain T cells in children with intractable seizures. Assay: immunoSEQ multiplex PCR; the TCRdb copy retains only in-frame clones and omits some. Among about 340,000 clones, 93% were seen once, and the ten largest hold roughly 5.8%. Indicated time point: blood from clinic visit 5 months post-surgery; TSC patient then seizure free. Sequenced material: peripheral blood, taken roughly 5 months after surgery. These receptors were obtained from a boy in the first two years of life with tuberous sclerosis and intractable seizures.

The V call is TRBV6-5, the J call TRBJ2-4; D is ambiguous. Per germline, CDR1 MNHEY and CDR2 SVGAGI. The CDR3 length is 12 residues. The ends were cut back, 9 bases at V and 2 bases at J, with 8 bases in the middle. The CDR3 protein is CASGWTKNIQYF. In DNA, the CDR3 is TGTGCCAGTGGGTGGACCAAAAACATTCAGTACTTC.

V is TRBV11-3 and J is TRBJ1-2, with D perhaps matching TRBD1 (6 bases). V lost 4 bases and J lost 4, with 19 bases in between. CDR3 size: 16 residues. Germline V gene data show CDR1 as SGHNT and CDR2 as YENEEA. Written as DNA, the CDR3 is TGTGCCAGCAGCTCCTATTCAGGGGCGGTACGCTATGGCTACACCTTC. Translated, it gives CASSSYSGAVRYGYTF.

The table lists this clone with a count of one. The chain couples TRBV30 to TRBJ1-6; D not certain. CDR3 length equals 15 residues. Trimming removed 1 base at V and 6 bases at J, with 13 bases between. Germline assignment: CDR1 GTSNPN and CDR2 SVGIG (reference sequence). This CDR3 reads CAWSGLGVLNSPLHF. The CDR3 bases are TGTGCCTGGAGTGGGCTTGGAGTCCTTAATTCACCCCTCCACTTT.

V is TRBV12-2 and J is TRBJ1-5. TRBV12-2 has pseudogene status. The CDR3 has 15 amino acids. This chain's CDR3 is CASRCTARGNQPQHF. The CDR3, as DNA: TGTGCAAGTCGCTGTACCGCCCGGGGCAATCAGCCCCAGCATTTT.